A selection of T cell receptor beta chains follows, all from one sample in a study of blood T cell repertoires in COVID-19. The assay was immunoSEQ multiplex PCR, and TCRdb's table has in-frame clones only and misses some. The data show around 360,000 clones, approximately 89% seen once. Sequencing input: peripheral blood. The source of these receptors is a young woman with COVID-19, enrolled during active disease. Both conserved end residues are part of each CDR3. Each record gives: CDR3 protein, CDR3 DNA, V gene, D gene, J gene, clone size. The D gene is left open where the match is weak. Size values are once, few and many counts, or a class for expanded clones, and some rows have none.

CSVDPTGGGYGYTF	TGCAGCGTTGACCCTACCGGGGGGGGGTATGGCTACACCTTC	TRBV29-1	NA	TRBJ1-2	NA
CASASGTVNEKLFF	TGTGCCAGCGCCTCCGGGACAGTTAATGAAAAACTGTTTTTT	TRBV6-5	TRBD1	TRBJ1-4	once
CASRDGGDEQYF	TGTGCCAGCAGGGACGGGGGGGACGAGCAGTACTTC	TRBV28	TRBD2	TRBJ2-7	NA
CASSLKEGAGSTEAFF	TGTGCCAGCAGTTTGAAAGAGGGGGCCGGGAGCACTGAAGCTTTCTTT	TRBV28	TRBD1	TRBJ1-1	NA
CASRDIRANTGELFF	TGCGCCAGCCGCGACATCAGGGCGAACACCGGGGAGCTGTTTTTT	TRBV5-1	NA	TRBJ2-2	NA
CASSLSLGGDSYEQYF	TGTGCCAGCAGTTTATCCCTAGGCGGGGACTCCTACGAGCAGTACTTC	TRBV28	NA	TRBJ2-7	NA
CASSLGPGQGYEQYF	TGTGCCAGCAGCTTGGGACCGGGACAGGGCTACGAGCAGTACTTC	TRBV5-5	TRBD1	TRBJ2-7	NA
CASSSRGRGTDTQYF	TGTGCCAGTAGTTCGCGCGGGAGGGGCACAGATACGCAGTATTTT	TRBV19	TRBD2	TRBJ2-3	NA
CASSGQGAGNQPQHF	TGTGCCAGCAGCGGCCAGGGGGCCGGCAATCAGCCCCAGCATTTT	TRBV7-9	TRBD1	TRBJ1-5	NA
CASSSRTGETEAFF	TGTGCCAGCAGCTCCCGGACAGGGGAGACTGAAGCTTTCTTT	TRBV5-4	TRBD1	TRBJ1-1	NA
CATQDRSYEQYF	TGTGCCACCCAGGACAGGAGCTACGAGCAGTACTTC	TRBV6-5	TRBD1	TRBJ2-7	once
CASSLPSSTGKNGELFF	TGTGCCAGCAGTTTACCGTCCTCGACAGGGAAGAACGGGGAGCTGTTTTTT	TRBV27	TRBD1	TRBJ2-2	few
CASSLQTGGVAGELFF	TGCGCCAGCAGCCTCCAGACAGGGGGCGTTGCCGGGGAGCTGTTTTTT	TRBV5-1	TRBD1	TRBJ2-2	NA
CATQFYGYTF	TGTGCCACCCAGTTCTATGGCTACACCTTC	TRBV27	NA	TRBJ1-2	NA
CASSESGGLKYEQFF	TGCGCCAGCAGTGAGTCTGGCGGCCTCAAGTATGAGCAGTTCTTC	TRBV10-1	NA	TRBJ2-1	NA
CATATGTSNSPLHF	TGTGCCACCGCGACCGGGACAAGTAATTCACCCCTCCACTTT	TRBV15	NA	TRBJ1-6	NA
CAISDLGTGPSYEQYF	TGTGCCATCAGTGACCTCGGGACAGGGCCTTCCTACGAGCAGTACTTC	TRBV10-3	TRBD1	TRBJ2-7	NA
CASSLRTGGAGQKLFF	TGTGCCAGCAGCTTGAGAACAGGGGGCGCCGGGCAAAAACTGTTTTTT	TRBV5-6	TRBD1	TRBJ1-4	NA
CASTGGSLNTEAFF	TGTGCCAGCACCGGAGGGAGTCTGAACACTGAAGCTTTCTTT	TRBV2	NA	TRBJ1-1	NA
CASSPGTSYEQYF	TGTGCCAGCAGTCCTGGGACTAGCTACGAGCAGTACTTC	TRBV2	TRBD2	TRBJ2-7	once
CASSPDTGGVNEKLFF	TGTGCCAGTAGTCCCGATACAGGGGGTGTTAATGAAAAACTGTTTTTT	TRBV19	TRBD1	TRBJ1-4	NA
CASSSSYQETQYF	TGTGCCAGCAGTTCCTCGTACCAAGAGACCCAGTACTTC	TRBV28	NA	TRBJ2-5	NA
CASSRGRDYEQYF	TGTGCCAGCAGTAGAGGCAGGGACTACGAGCAGTACTTC	TRBV6-5	NA	TRBJ2-7	NA
CASSRISNTGELFF	TGTGCCAGTTCCCGTATCTCGAACACCGGGGAGCTGTTTTTT	TRBV2	NA	TRBJ2-2	NA
CASSIEGTKGSDEQFF	TGTGCCAGTAGTATAGAGGGGACTAAGGGGTCTGATGAGCAGTTCTTC	TRBV19	TRBD2	TRBJ2-1	few
CASSDSRQVSYEQYF	TGTGCCAGCAGTGACTCGAGACAGGTATCCTACGAGCAGTACTTC	TRBV6-4	NA	TRBJ2-7	NA
CASSQVLAGVYNEQFF	TGTGCCAGCAGCCAAGTCCTAGCGGGAGTCTACAATGAGCAGTTCTTC	TRBV3-1/TRBV3-2	TRBD2	TRBJ2-1	NA
CSVARGGTEAFF	TGCAGCGTTGCACGGGGGGGCACTGAAGCTTTCTTT	TRBV29-1	NA	TRBJ1-1	NA
CASRRGGRTYGYTF	TGTGCCAGCAGGAGGGGGGGGAGAACTTATGGCTACACCTTC	TRBV28	NA	TRBJ1-2	NA
CASSFLAGDTGELFF	TGCGCCAGCAGCTTTCTAGCGGGAGACACCGGGGAGCTGTTTTTT	TRBV5-1	TRBD2	TRBJ2-2	NA
CASSLPATSSDEQFF	TGTGCCAGCAGCTTGCCAGCAACTAGTTCCGATGAGCAGTTCTTC	TRBV5-4	NA	TRBJ2-1	NA
CASSRTRVLTYGYTF	TGTGCCAGCAGTCGCACCAGGGTGTTAACCTATGGCTACACCTTC	TRBV13	NA	TRBJ1-2	NA